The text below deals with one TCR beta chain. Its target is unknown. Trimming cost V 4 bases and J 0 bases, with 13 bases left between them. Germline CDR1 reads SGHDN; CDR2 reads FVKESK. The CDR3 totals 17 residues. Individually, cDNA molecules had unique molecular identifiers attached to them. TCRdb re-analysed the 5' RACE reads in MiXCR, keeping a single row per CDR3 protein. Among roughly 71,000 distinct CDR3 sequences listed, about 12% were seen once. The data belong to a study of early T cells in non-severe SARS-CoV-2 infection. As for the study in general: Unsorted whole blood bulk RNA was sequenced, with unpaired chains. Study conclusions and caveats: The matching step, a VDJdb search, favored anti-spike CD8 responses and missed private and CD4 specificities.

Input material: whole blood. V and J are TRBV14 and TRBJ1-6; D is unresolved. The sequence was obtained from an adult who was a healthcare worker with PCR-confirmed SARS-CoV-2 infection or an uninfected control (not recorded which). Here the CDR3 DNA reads TGTGCCAGCAGCCTAAAGAAGACTAGCTCCTATAATTCACCCCTCCACTTT. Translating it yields CASSLKKTSSYNSPLHF.